This TCR beta chain was sequenced in a study of OX40 agonist ivuxolimab in advanced cancers. Overall study: While on treatment, patients had intravenous ivuxolimab at 0.01 to 10 mg/kg every 2 weeks. Three dose-escalation patients had partial responses: one with hepatocellular carcinoma and two with cutaneous melanoma.

Method: immunoSEQ multiplex PCR; TCRdb's copy keeps in-frame clones and lacks some. The sample carries 65,000 to 70,000 clones, about 90% recorded once. The CDR3 extends over 16 amino acids. Germline assignment: CDR1 MGHRA and CDR2 YSYEKL. V gave up 0 bases and J gave up 5 bases; unmatched junction bases: 6. General observations from the study: Certain nonresponders additionally had low normalized T-cell clonal expansion. CD4+ and CD8+ blood T cells expanded clonally by week 6 at 0.1 to 3.0 mg/kg.

This clone has more than one count but fewer than ten. What it binds is unknown. The V call is TRBV4-1, the J call TRBJ2-3; 9 nucleotides line up with TRBD1. The material sequenced was CD4+ or CD8+ T cells sorted from blood, taken in a trial of the OX40 agonist ivuxolimab. The source is an adult with an advanced solid tumor such as melanoma, head and neck, liver or kidney cancer. Written as DNA, the CDR3 is TGCGCCAGCAGCCAAGAGCGACAGGGGGGGGGAGATACGCAGTATTTT. Translation: CASSQERQGGGDTQYF.